Following are 28 T cell receptor beta chains from one sample sequenced in a study of shared T cell receptors in the human thymus. The repertoire was sequenced with immunoSEQ multiplex PCR; TCRdb's copy has only in-frame clones and lacks some. The sample has about 730,000 clones, over 75% seen once. This sample was shared with a second study, whose subject was human thymus T cells.

The sample taken for sequencing was thymocytes. Source of these receptors: a girl less than two years old with a congenital heart defect.

The V gene is TRBV29-1, the J gene TRBJ2-5; 11 bases match TRBD2. CDR1 is SQVTM and CDR2 is ANQGSEA in the germline V gene. Trimming took 5 bases from V and 4 from J; bases not matched to a gene: 9. The CDR3 is made up of 15 amino acids. Written as DNA, the CDR3 is TGCAGCGTTACCCCCCTAGCGGGGGGCACAGAGACCCAGTACTTC. Protein product: CSVTPLAGGTETQYF.

This clone was picked up one time. This rearrangement joins TRBV5-1 to TRBJ2-2, with TRBD2 matching over 8 bases. The junction had 3 bases not matched to a gene; V was cut back by 8 bases and J by 0 bases. CDR1 and CDR2 from the germline V gene are SGHRS and YFSETQ. This CDR3 region has 14 residues. The CDR3 region is CASKAGANTGELFF. In DNA, the CDR3 is TGCGCCAGTAAAGCGGGGGCGAACACCGGGGAGCTGTTTTTT.

V gene TRBV10-3 combines with J gene TRBJ1-2, with TRBD1 as a possible D gene (6 bases). The V end was cut by 4 bases, the J end by 5 bases, with 23 bases between. This CDR3 region has 17 residues. From germline, CDR1 is ENHRY and CDR2 SYGVKD. The CDR3 loop reads CAISAERTRGPEYGYTF. CDR3 nucleotide sequence: TGTGCCATCAGTGCAGAACGAACCAGGGGTCCAGAGTATGGCTACACCTTC.

V usage is TRBV2 and J usage is TRBJ2-4, with D perhaps TRBD2 (6 bases). This CDR3 spans 16 amino acids. Trimming stripped 8 bases from V and 3 bases from J, with 20 bases between. Germline assignment: CDR1 SNHLY and CDR2 FYNNEI. CDR3 protein: CASRSRRQEGKNIQYF. Here the CDR3 DNA reads TGTGCCAGCCGCTCGCGACGCCAGGAGGGCAAAAACATTCAGTACTTC. Full variable domain (remainder filled in from reference TRBV2 and TRBJ2-4): EPEVTQTPSHQVTQMGQEVILRCVPISNHLYFYWYRQILGQKVEFLVSFYNNEISEKSEIFDDQFSVERPDGSNFTLKIRSTKLEDSAMYFCASRSRRQEGKNIQYFGAGTRLSVL.

This clone was detected only once. The V gene is TRBV12-5, the J gene TRBJ2-2; TRBD2 matches at 10 bases. The ends lost 3 bases at V and 3 bases at J; junction bases unmatched: 10. Germline V lookup: CDR1 LGHNT, CDR2 FRNRAP. CDR3 size: 18 residues. The CDR3 reads CASGFPPPGLADTGELFF. DNA of the CDR3: TGTGCTAGTGGTTTCCCTCCCCCCGGACTAGCGGACACCGGGGAGCTGTTTTTT.

V and J are TRBV6-1 and TRBJ2-1, with D unclear. The germline V gene encodes CDR1 MNHNS and CDR2 SASEGT. The V and J ends lost 6 bases and 8 bases respectively, with 14 bases between them. This CDR3 spans 13 amino acids. CDR3 region: CASRNIHLDEQFF. As DNA, the CDR3 is TGTGCCAGCAGGAACATACACCTGGATGAGCAGTTCTTC.

The chain couples TRBV9 to TRBJ2-3; D is ambiguous. The CDR3 runs 17 residues. Germline assignment: CDR1 SGDLS and CDR2 YYNGEE. V shed 0 bases and J shed 0 bases, with 14 bases lying between them. In DNA form, the CDR3 reads TGTGCCAGCAGCGTAGTGGCCAGAAACAAGAGCACAGATACGCAGTATTTT. Translated, it gives CASSVVARNKSTDTQYF. Drawing the rest from reference TRBV9 and TRBJ2-3, the complete variable domain is DSGVTQTPKHLITATGQRVTLRCSPRSGDLSVYWYQQSLDQGLQFLIQYYNGEERAKGNILERFSAQQFPDLHSELNLSSLELGDSALYFCASSVVARNKSTDTQYFGPGTRLTVL.

The chain recombines TRBV6-1 with TRBJ1-3; perhaps TRBD1 as D (6 bases). CDR1 is MNHNS, CDR2 SASEGT, per germline. Trimming stripped 7 bases from V and 2 bases from J, with 12 bases between. The CDR3 is made up of 14 amino acids. This CDR3 is CASNRAIPGNTIYF. In DNA, the CDR3 is TGTGCCAGCAACAGGGCAATACCTGGAAACACCATATATTTT.

This sequence joins TRBV6-5 and TRBJ2-7, with TRBD1 matching 9 bases. CDR3 length: 15 amino acids. Germline trimming cut 6 bases from V and 4 bases from J; bases unmatched to any gene: 10. Germline lookup yields CDR1 MNHEY and CDR2 SVGAGI. CDR3 nucleotides: TGTGCCAGCAGCAAAACAGGGGGCGCCTTATACGAGCAGTACTTC. Translating gives CASSKTGGALYEQYF.

This CDR3 is CASSWGTSPSSTDTQYF. The CDR3 region has the DNA TGTGCCAGCAGTTGGGGGACTAGCCCAAGTAGCACAGATACGCAGTATTTT. The gene calls are TRBV28 and TRBJ2-3; 9 nucleotides line up with TRBD2. V shed 4 bases, J shed 0 bases, and the junction held 8 bases outside the gene matches. The CDR3 runs 17 residues. Germline CDR1 MDHEN, CDR2 SYDVKM.

The chain has TRBV28 and TRBJ1-5; possible D gene TRBD1, 5 bases. Germline loops: CDR1 MDHEN, CDR2 SYDVKM. The CDR3 contains 16 residues. Trimming took off 6 bases at V and 1 base at J, with 16 bases between the two ends. CDR3 nucleotide sequence: TGTGCCAGCAGACCCAGAGGGGAGGGAAGCAATCAGCCCCAGCATTTT. Protein sequence: CASRPRGEGSNQPQHF.

The rearrangement joins TRBV5-6 to TRBJ2-1; tentative D call: TRBD1 (5 bases). The CDR3 runs 18 residues. V was trimmed by 1 base and J by 5 bases, leaving 22 bases between them. The germline gives CDR1 SGHDT, CDR2 YYEEEE. CDR3 in amino acids: CASSLKVETGYRHNEQFF. The CDR3 DNA reads TGTGCCAGCAGCTTGAAGGTGGAGACGGGCTACAGGCACAATGAGCAGTTCTTC.

The genes are TRBV4-2 and TRBJ2-5; 11 bases match TRBD2. The CDR3 is made up of 19 amino acids. Per the germline V gene, CDR1 is LGHNA and CDR2 is YNFKEQ. V dropped 1 base and J dropped 5; count of bases not matched to a gene: 15. This chain's CDR3 is CASSQVETSGEARKETQYF. CDR3 bases: TGTGCCAGCAGCCAAGTGGAGACTAGCGGGGAGGCGCGAAAGGAGACCCAGTACTTC.

The CDR3 region is CASSTSWDSPSTEQYF. CDR3 nucleotide sequence: TGTGCCAGCAGCACCTCCTGGGACAGCCCATCAACCGAGCAGTACTTC. The chain uses TRBV28 and TRBJ2-7; 7 positions match TRBD1. This CDR3 is 16 amino acids long. Germline CDR1 is MDHEN and CDR2 is SYDVKM. J gave up 6 bases and V 6 bases, and 17 bases lay outside the gene matches. The entire variable domain, with the rest obtained from reference TRBV28 and TRBJ2-7, is as follows: DVKVTQSSRYLVKRTGEKVFLECVQDMDHENMFWYRQDPGLGLRLIYFSYDVKMKEKGDIPEGYSVSREKKERFSLILESASTNQTSMYLCASSTSWDSPSTEQYFGPGTRLTVT.

The chain links TRBV4-3 to TRBJ2-5, with 7 bases aligning to TRBD2. The CDR3 has 20 amino acids. J lost 2 bases, V lost 1 base, and 19 bases had no gene match. Germline V gene data show CDR1 as LGHNA and CDR2 as YSLEER. The CDR3 coding sequence is TGCGCCAGCAGCCAAGGATATGATATAGCGGGCGGTACCCGACAAGAGACCCAGTACTTC. Protein sequence: CASSQGYDIAGGTRQETQYF.

The rearrangement joins TRBV19 to TRBJ1-2; D perhaps matches TRBD1 (6 bases). The CDR3 consists of 14 residues. Germline-derived CDR1 and CDR2 are LNHDA and SQIVND (reference sequence). Trimming took off 6 bases at V and 2 bases at J, with 13 bases between the two ends. The CDR3 loop reads CASRHRVGNYGYTF. As DNA, the CDR3 is TGTGCCAGTAGACACAGGGTGGGAAACTATGGCTACACCTTC.

V usage is TRBV7-2 and J usage is TRBJ1-6; the D is unclear. The CDR3 runs 13 residues. Trimming removed 4 bases at V and 9 bases at J, with 10 bases between. In germline, CDR1 is SGHTA, CDR2 FQGNSA. The CDR3 DNA reads TGTGCCAGCAGCTGTTCAGGTAGTTCACCCCTCCACTTT. This gives the protein CASSCSGSSPLHF.

The chain recombines TRBV5-8 with TRBJ1-1; TRBD1 agrees at 7 bases. Germline-derived CDR1 and CDR2 are SGHTS and YDEGEE. This CDR3 contains 20 residues. Trimming cost V 3 bases and J 2 bases; bases outside gene matches: 22. The DNA of the CDR3 is TGTGCCAGCAGCTGCATGCGGGACAGTGTGACTCAACCGCTAAACACTGAAGCTTTCTTT. Amino acids: CASSCMRDSVTQPLNTEAFF.

V gene TRBV9 combines with J gene TRBJ1-3; D gene unclear. Germline CDR1 SGDLS, CDR2 YYNGEE. The CDR3 covers 13 residues. The ends were cut back, 4 bases at V and 4 bases at J, with 9 bases in the middle. The CDR3 DNA reads as TGTGCCAGCAGCCCTCTGTTCGGAAACACCATATATTTT. Amino acids: CASSPLFGNTIYF.

This chain links TRBV7-2 with TRBJ1-5; possibly TRBD1 for D (5 bases). The CDR3 covers 14 residues. V lost 0 bases to trimming and J lost 5 bases, with 8 bases between them. The germline CDR1 and CDR2 sequences are SGHTA and FQGNSA. Here the CDR3 DNA reads TGTGCCAGCAGCTTAGCAGGGGTACATCAGCCCCAGCATTTT. Amino acids: CASSLAGVHQPQHF.

This CDR3 reads CASSQVSGGIDEQYF. CDR3 in DNA: TGTGCCAGCAGCCAAGTATCAGGGGGCATCGACGAGCAGTACTTC. V gene TRBV14 combines with J gene TRBJ2-7, with 8 bases that match TRBD1. Looked up from germline, CDR1 is SGHDN and CDR2 is FVKESK. CDR3 length equals 15 residues. Trimming at V came to 1 base and at J to 5 bases, leaving 7 bases not matched to a gene.

V is TRBV7-9 and J is TRBJ2-7, with a weak D call TRBD1 (6 bases). Trimming removed 5 bases at V and 6 bases at J, with 14 bases between. Germline assignment: CDR1 SEHNR and CDR2 FQNEAQ (reference sequence). The CDR3 is 13 residues long. CDR3 region: CASSAYRVCEQYF. CDR3 in DNA: TGTGCCAGCAGCGCATACAGGGTTTGCGAGCAGTACTTC.

This clone was counted a few times. The V call is TRBV13, the J call TRBJ2-1, with TRBD2 matching over 8 bases. The CDR3 has 16 residues. Germline CDR1 and CDR2: PRHDT and FYEKMQ (reference sequence). J gave up 4 bases and V 5 bases, and 10 bases lay outside the gene matches. The CDR3: CASSVHERGHYNEQFF. CDR3 nucleotide sequence: TGTGCCAGCAGCGTTCACGAGCGGGGGCATTACAATGAGCAGTTCTTC.

The CDR3 spells CASSDSTGELFF. DNA for the CDR3: TGTGCCAGCAGCGACTCCACCGGGGAGCTGTTTTTT. J is TRBJ2-2 and V is TRBV9; the D is unclear. V was pared by 3 bases and J by 4 bases, with 4 bases between. Germline CDR1 and CDR2: SGDLS and YYNGEE. The CDR3 contains 12 residues.

V gene TRBV14 combines with J gene TRBJ2-5; TRBD2 matches at 10 bases. CDR1 is SGHDN and CDR2 is FVKESK in the germline V gene. V lost 8 bases, J lost 5 bases, and 11 bases stayed unmatched. CDR3 size: 15 residues. The CDR3 DNA is TGTGCCAGCGGACCTCTGAGCGGGGGGGTGGAGACCCAGTACTTC. It yields the protein CASGPLSGGVETQYF.

V usage is TRBV7-6 and J usage is TRBJ1-1; D unresolved. V lost 5 bases, J lost 3 bases, and 16 bases lay in between. CDR1 SGHVS and CDR2 FNYEAQ come from the germline V gene. The CDR3 consists of 15 residues. CDR3 loop: CASSPSTWSYTEAFF. CDR3 in DNA: TGTGCCAGCAGCCCTAGTACTTGGAGCTACACTGAAGCTTTCTTT.

This sequence joins TRBV6-5 and TRBJ2-7; TRBD1 matches 10 bases. V lost 2 bases to trimming and J lost 3 bases; unmatched junction nucleotides: 4. Germline lookup yields CDR1 MNHEY and CDR2 SVGAGI. This CDR3 region has 15 residues. DNA for the CDR3: TGTGCCAGCAGTTACGCCGGACAGGGGGGCTACGAGCAGTACTTC. Translating gives CASSYAGQGGYEQYF.

This chain joins TRBV30 and TRBJ1-3; 7 nucleotides match TRBD1. The ends lost 4 bases at V and 5 bases at J; junction bases unmatched: 5. Germline CDR1 and CDR2: GTSNPN and SVGIG (reference sequence). The CDR3 extends over 13 amino acids. The CDR3 DNA is TGTGCCTGGAACCAGGGACAGAGAAACACCATATATTTT. It encodes CAWNQGQRNTIYF.